Listed below are T cell receptor beta chains from one sample, sequenced in a study of cytomegalovirus exposure and HLA in healthy donors. Only in-frame clones appear in the TCRdb table, and some are missing; sequencing was by immunoSEQ multiplex PCR. In the table there are about 280,000 clones, around 85% of which are singletons. Sequencing used PBMCs. All receptors come from a woman under 30 in good health and CMV-seronegative. The CDR3 runs from the conserved cysteine through the conserved F or W. The order of the fields is D gene, CDR3 length, clone size, J gene, V gene, CDR3 DNA, CDR3 protein. D genes are given only for firm matches. Clone size is given for some rows only: seen once, a few or many times, or a class if the clone is expanded.

TRBD2	12	.	TRBJ2-3	TRBV5-6	TGTGCCAGCAGCTTGGCACGGGGGGGGCAGTATTTT	CASSLARGGQYF
.	15	few	TRBJ2-2	TRBV5-4	TGTGCCAGCAGCTTGGTGGCAGGCCTCACCGGGGAGCTGTTTTTT	CASSLVAGLTGELFF
TRBD1	14	.	TRBJ1-2	TRBV6-5	TGTGCCAGCAGTTCCACAGGGGGGGGCTATGGCTACACCTTC	CASSSTGGGYGYTF
TRBD2	13	.	TRBJ2-1	TRBV28	TGTGCCAGCAGTCCGGGACTAGCGAGAGAGCAGTTCTTC	CASSPGLAREQFF
.	14	.	TRBJ1-1	TRBV9	TGTGCCAGCAGCGAAAGGACAGAAACGTCTGAAGCTTTCTTT	CASSERTETSEAFF
.	14	.	TRBJ1-6	TRBV30	TGTGCCTGGAGTGTACTGGGTACGGGTTCACCCCTCCACTTT	CAWSVLGTGSPLHF
TRBD2	14	.	TRBJ2-5	TRBV30	TGTGCCTGGAGTGTTCGGGGGGGCCGTGAGACCCAGTACTTC	CAWSVRGGRETQYF
TRBD2	14	.	TRBJ2-7	TRBV6-5	TGTGCCAGCAGTTACAAGCTAGCGGGGTACGAGCAGTACTTC	CASSYKLAGYEQYF
.	14	once	TRBJ1-6	TRBV5-1	TGCGCCAGCAGCTTGGCCCACGGTAATTCACCCCTCCACTTT	CASSLAHGNSPLHF
.	15	.	TRBJ1-1	TRBV5-1	TGCGCCAGCAGCTTACCCGGGGGGCGGAACACTGAAGCTTTCTTT	CASSLPGGRNTEAFF
TRBD1	15	.	TRBJ1-5	TRBV6-5	TGTGCCAGCAGCCCCACAGGGGGGCTCGAGCAGCCCCAGCATTTT	CASSPTGGLEQPQHF